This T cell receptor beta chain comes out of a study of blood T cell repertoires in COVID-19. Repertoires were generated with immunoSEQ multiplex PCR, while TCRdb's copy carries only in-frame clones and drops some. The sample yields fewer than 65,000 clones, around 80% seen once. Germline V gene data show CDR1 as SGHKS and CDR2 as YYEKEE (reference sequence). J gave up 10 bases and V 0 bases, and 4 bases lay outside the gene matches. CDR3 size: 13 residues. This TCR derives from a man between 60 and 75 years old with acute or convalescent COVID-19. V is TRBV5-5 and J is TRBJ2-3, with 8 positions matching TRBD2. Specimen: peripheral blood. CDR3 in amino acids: CASSLGGGLAQYF. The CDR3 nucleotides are TGTGCCAGCAGCTTGGGCGGGGGGTTGGCGCAGTATTTT.